The clone carrying this T cell receptor (beta chain) was found many times. Its antigen remains unidentified. These data originate in a study of CD8 T cells in ankylosing spondylitis. TCRdb re-derived calls from the 5' RACE reads in MiXCR, one entry per CDR3 protein. The table records about 240,000 distinct CDR3 sequences, 8.6% of them present only once. In germline, CDR1 is SGHTA, CDR2 FQGNSA. This CDR3 comprises 15 residues. J gave up 2 bases and V 7 bases, and 5 bases lay outside the gene matches. Overall study results and limits: Clones tied to disease were said to be significantly enriched in matched ankylosing spondylitis synovial fluid. Disease-linked clones were CD8+ and relatively rare in peripheral blood. Past studies reported some motif variants in reactive arthritis synovial fluid and blood.

Sequenced material: blood, either unsorted or a sorted T cell fraction (not recorded which). The chain combines TRBV7-2 with TRBJ2-2, with 9 bases lining up with TRBD1. This TCR was sampled from a male donor with ankylosing spondylitis or in good health (not recorded which). CDR3 region: CASTVDRGNTGELFF. The CDR3 DNA is TGTGCCAGCACCGTGGACAGGGGAAACACCGGGGAGCTGTTTTTT.